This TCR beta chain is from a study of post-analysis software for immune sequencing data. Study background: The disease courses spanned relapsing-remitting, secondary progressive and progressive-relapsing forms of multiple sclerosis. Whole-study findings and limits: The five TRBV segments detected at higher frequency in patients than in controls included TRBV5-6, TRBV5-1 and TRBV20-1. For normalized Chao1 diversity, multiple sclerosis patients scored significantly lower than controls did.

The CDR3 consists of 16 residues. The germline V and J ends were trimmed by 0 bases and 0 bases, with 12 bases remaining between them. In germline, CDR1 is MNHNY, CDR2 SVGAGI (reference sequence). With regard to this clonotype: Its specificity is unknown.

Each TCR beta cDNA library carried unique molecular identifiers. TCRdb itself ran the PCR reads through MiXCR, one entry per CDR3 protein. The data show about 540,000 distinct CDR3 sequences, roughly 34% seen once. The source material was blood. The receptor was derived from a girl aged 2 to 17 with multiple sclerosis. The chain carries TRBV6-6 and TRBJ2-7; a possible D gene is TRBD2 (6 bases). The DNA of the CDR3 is TGTGCCAGCAGTTACTCGGGAGGCGGGGCCTCCTACGAGCAGTACTTC. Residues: CASSYSGGGASYEQYF.